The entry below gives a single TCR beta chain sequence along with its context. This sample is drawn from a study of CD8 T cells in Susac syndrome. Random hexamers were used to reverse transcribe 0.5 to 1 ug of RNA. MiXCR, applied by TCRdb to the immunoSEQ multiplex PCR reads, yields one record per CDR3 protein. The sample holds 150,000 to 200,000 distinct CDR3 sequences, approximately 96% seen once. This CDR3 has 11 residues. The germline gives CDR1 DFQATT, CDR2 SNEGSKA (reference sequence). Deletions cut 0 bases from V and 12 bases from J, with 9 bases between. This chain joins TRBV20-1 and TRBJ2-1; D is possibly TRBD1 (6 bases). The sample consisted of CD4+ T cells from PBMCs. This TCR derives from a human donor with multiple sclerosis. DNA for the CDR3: TGCAGTGCTAGAGACGGGACAACGCAGTTCTTC. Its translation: CSARDGTTQFF.